There are a few counts of the clone carrying this T cell receptor beta chain. Antigen specificity is unknown. This entry is derived from a study of beta chain features in type 1 diabetes. Of the isolated RNA, all was reverse transcribed, and so the sequenced material was expressed TCRB transcripts. TCRdb's copy holds only in-frame clones and misses some; the assay was immunoSEQ multiplex PCR. Of hundreds of thousands of clones listed, 15% to 20% are singletons. Overall study results and limits: When Type 1 diabetes patients were examined, their TCRB CDR3s proved moderately but significantly shorter in all four CD4+ subsets.

The V and J ends lost 5 bases and 4 bases respectively, with 14 bases between them. The CDR3 has 15 residues. Germline V CDR1 and CDR2: SEHNR, FQNEAQ (reference sequence). The rearrangement joins TRBV7-9 to TRBJ2-2; D perhaps matches TRBD2 (5 bases). This TCR was sampled from a woman in her late teens or twenties in good health. The sample comprised naive CD4+ T cells from blood. CDR3 bases: TGTGCCAGCAGCCCCCCGACTATCCTCACCGGGGAGCTGTTTTTT. Residues: CASSPPTILTGELFF. The full variable domain, in which reference TRBV7-9 and TRBJ2-2 provide the parts outside the CDR3, is DTGVSQNPRHKITKRGQNVTFRCDPISEHNRLYWYRQTLGQGPEFLTYFQNEAQLEKSRLLSDRFSAERPKGSFSTLEIQRTEQGDSAMYLCASSPPTILTGELFFGEGSRLTVL.